The rows below give T cell receptor beta chains drawn from one sample of a study of T cells in localized non-small cell lung cancer. Repertoires were generated with immunoSEQ multiplex PCR, while TCRdb's copy carries only in-frame clones and drops some. This sample has 39,000 or so clones, with 83% found just once. The material was PBMCs, obtained before any cancer treatment. Receptors originate from a man aged 35 to 70 with stage II lung adenocarcinoma. Both conserved end residues are part of each CDR3. D genes are given only for firm matches. Size is omitted from some rows. Given values are once, few, many or a class for expanded clones.

d_gene | j_gene | v_gene | abundance | CDR3aa | CDR3nt
. | TRBJ1-1 | TRBV29-1 | . | CSVEDLGGSAYAEAFF | TGCAGCGTTGAAGATCTTGGCGGCTCGGCGTACGCTGAAGCTTTCTTT
. | TRBJ2-5 | TRBV2 | . | CASNQRTEETQYF | TGTGCCAGCAATCAGCGGACGGAAGAGACCCAGTACTTC
. | TRBJ2-5 | TRBV6-5 | . | CASSSDQGETQYF | TGTGCCAGCAGCTCGGACCAGGGAGAGACCCAGTACTTC
TRBD1 | TRBJ2-1 | TRBV7-9 | . | CAYENRGMNEQFF | TGTGCCTATGAAAACAGGGGAATGAATGAGCAGTTCTTC
. | TRBJ1-6 | TRBV4-2 | . | CASSRDQREAYNSPLHF | TGTGCCAGCAGCCGGGATCAACGGGAAGCCTATAATTCACCCCTCCACTTT
TRBD1 | TRBJ2-3 | TRBV5-8 | . | CAWARGDSTSTDTQYF | TGTGCCTGGGCACGAGGGGACAGTACGAGCACAGATACGCAGTATTTT
. | TRBJ1-5 | TRBV19 | . | CASRQQGGQPQHF | TGTGCCAGTAGGCAACAGGGAGGGCAGCCCCAGCATTTT
TRBD1 | TRBJ2-7 | TRBV15 | . | CATSRGRGQASYEQYF | TGTGCCACCAGCAGGGGTCGGGGACAGGCCTCCTACGAGCAGTACTTC
TRBD2 | TRBJ2-1 | TRBV11-2 | . | CASSSNVAGGGNEQFF | TGTGCCAGCAGCTCTAATGTAGCGGGGGGAGGCAATGAGCAGTTCTTC
. | TRBJ1-3 | TRBV5-6 | . | CASSLPGAGNTIYF | TGTGCCAGCAGCTTGCCAGGGGCGGGAAACACCATATATTTT
TRBD1 | TRBJ2-1 | TRBV15 | . | CATSRGIDRGLYNEQFF | TGTGCCACCAGCAGAGGAATAGACAGGGGGCTTTACAATGAGCAGTTCTTC
. | TRBJ1-2 | TRBV5-4 | . | CASSPRGSNGYTF | TGTGCCAGCAGCCCAAGGGGGTCTAATGGCTACACCTTC
. | TRBJ1-5 | TRBV6-1 | . | CASSEEVGLQEGQPQHF | TGTGCCAGCAGTGAAGAAGTGGGACTCCAGGAAGGTCAGCCCCAGCATTTT
. | TRBJ2-7 | TRBV23-1 | . | CASSQSQRVPYEQYF | TGCGCCAGCAGTCAATCGCAAAGGGTTCCTTACGAGCAGTACTTC
TRBD1 | TRBJ1-2 | TRBV6-4 | . | CASSGTGGASTF | TGTGCCAGCAGTGGGACAGGGGGAGCTTCCACCTTC
. | TRBJ1-6 | TRBV15 | once | CATSSAGFSAPLHF | TGTGCCACCAGCAGCGCAGGGTTCAGTGCACCCCTCCACTTT
TRBD1 | TRBJ1-1 | TRBV28 | . | CASSETGVNTEAFF | TGTGCCAGCAGTGAAACAGGGGTGAACACTGAAGCTTTCTTT
. | TRBJ2-1 | TRBV28 | . | CASTLGGYNEQFF | TGTGCCAGCACCTTAGGGGGTTACAATGAGCAGTTCTTC
. | TRBJ2-5 | TRBV11-2 | once | CASSFIQPPETQYF | TGTGCCAGCAGCTTTATCCAGCCTCCAGAGACCCAGTACTTC
. | TRBJ1-5 | TRBV19 | . | CASIGRFSNQPQHF | TGTGCCAGCATCGGACGGTTTAGCAATCAGCCCCAGCATTTT
. | TRBJ1-3 | TRBV13 | . | CASSPIGNTIYF | TGTGCCAGCAGCCCCATTGGAAACACCATATATTTT
. | TRBJ2-3 | TRBV4-3 | . | CASSQDSTTDTQYF | TGCGCCAGCAGCCAAGACTCGACCACAGATACGCAGTATTTT
TRBD1 | TRBJ2-7 | TRBV6-5 | . | CASSLTGGSVYEQYF | TGTGCCAGCAGTCTTACAGGGGGGTCGGTCTACGAGCAGTACTTC
. | TRBJ2-5 | TRBV7-2 | . | CASSLDRVVETQYF | TGTGCCAGCAGCTTAGACAGGGTAGTAGAGACCCAGTACTTC
. | TRBJ2-7 | TRBV11-2 | . | CASSFGGEGSYEQYF | TGTGCCAGCAGCTTTGGCGGAGAGGGTTCCTACGAGCAGTACTTC
. | TRBJ2-7 | TRBV18 | . | CASSPKNEQYF | TGTGCCAGCTCACCAAAGAACGAGCAGTACTTC
. | TRBJ2-2 | TRBV19 | . | CASRPRQDGTGELFF | TGTGCCAGTAGGCCCCGTCAGGACGGCACCGGGGAGCTGTTTTTT
TRBD1 | TRBJ1-1 | TRBV9 | . | CASSVGDRGSEAFF | TGTGCCAGCAGCGTAGGGGACAGGGGTTCTGAAGCTTTCTTT
TRBD1 | TRBJ1-4 | TRBV5-1 | . | CASSLGAGGTNEKLFF | TGCGCCAGCAGCTTGGGAGCAGGGGGCACTAATGAAAAACTGTTTTTT
TRBD1 | TRBJ1-2 | TRBV6-5 | . | CASGGQYNYGYTF | TGTGCCAGTGGGGGACAGTACAACTATGGCTACACCTTC